This passage covers 31 T cell receptor beta chains from one sample sequenced in a study of graft-versus-host responses after intestinal transplantation. Data came from immunoSEQ multiplex PCR; TCRdb stores just in-frame clones and leaves some out. In the table there are 50,000 to 75,000 clones, 90% to 95% of which are singletons. Their antigen targets remain unknown. This specimen consisted of unstimulated CD4+ T cells sorted from spleen or lymph node cells, obtained before transplant. The receptors stem from a human donor who was the organ donor for an intestinal transplant.

This chain connects TRBV25-1 to TRBJ2-1; the D gene is possibly TRBD2 (7 bases). V lost 3 bases and J 5 bases, leaving 14 bases between the germline ends. The CDR3 is 15 amino acids. Germline V gene lookup returns CDR1 MGHDK and CDR2 SYGVNS. The CDR3 is CASSEHGGRNNEQFF. CDR3 bases: TGTGCCAGCAGTGAGCACGGGGGGCGGAACAATGAGCAGTTCTTC.

The genes are TRBV29-1 and TRBJ2-3; 7 bases map to TRBD1. V lost 2 bases, J lost 0 bases, and 5 bases stayed unmatched. The germline gives CDR1 SQVTM, CDR2 ANQGSEA. This CDR3 spans 15 amino acids. The CDR3 is CSVERGLPSTDTQYF. CDR3 sequence (DNA): TGCAGCGTTGAAAGGGGGCTCCCAAGCACAGATACGCAGTATTTT.

V is TRBV19 and J is TRBJ1-5; 8 bases line up with TRBD1. The CDR3 totals 17 residues. J gave up 3 bases and V 3 bases, and 10 bases lay outside the gene matches. In germline, CDR1 is LNHDA, CDR2 SQIVND (reference sequence). The CDR3: CASSILGRDRLNQPQHF. CDR3 nucleotide sequence: TGTGCCAGTAGTATCCTGGGCCGGGACAGGCTCAATCAGCCCCAGCATTTT.

V usage is TRBV5-1 and J usage is TRBJ2-1, with D tentatively TRBD1 (5 bases). The CDR3 length is 15 residues. Deletions cut 1 base from V and 5 bases from J, with 13 bases between. CDR1 and CDR2 (germline): SGHRS, YFSETQ. CDR3 bases: TGCGCCAGCAGCTTGCTTGCAGGGATGGACAATGAGCAGTTCTTC. This codes for CASSLLAGMDNEQFF.

The chain has TRBV30 and TRBJ2-5; TRBD2 might be the D (5 bases). The V and J ends lost 0 bases and 2 bases respectively, with 10 bases between them. CDR1 GTSNPN and CDR2 SVGIG come from the germline V gene (reference sequence). This CDR3 is built from 14 residues. In DNA form, the CDR3 reads TGTGCCTGGAGTGTACTCAAGCGGCAAGAGACCCAGTACTTC. As protein: CAWSVLKRQETQYF. Based on the CDR3 plus reference TRBV30 and TRBJ2-5, the full variable domain is SQTIHQWPATLVQPVGSPLSLECTVEGTSNPNLYWYRQAAGRGLQLLFYSVGIGQISSEVPQNLSASRPQDRQFILSSKKLLLSDSGFYLCAWSVLKRQETQYFGPGTRLLVL.

The chain carries TRBV9 and TRBJ2-3; 9 bases are shared with TRBD2. The V segment lost 3 bases and the J segment 8 bases; nucleotides outside the gene matches: 10. The CDR3 has 15 residues. Germline V gene data show CDR1 as SGDLS and CDR2 as YYNGEE. The CDR3 region is CASSERGDLSGTQYF. CDR3 nucleotide sequence: TGTGCCAGCAGCGAGCGGGGGGACCTTAGCGGTACGCAGTATTTT.

This clone was observed a single time. The chain recombines TRBV19 with TRBJ2-5; the D gene could be TRBD1 or TRBD2 (5 bases each). Trimming removed 3 bases from V and 1 base from J, with 15 bases in between. CDR3 size: 16 residues. From germline, CDR1 is LNHDA and CDR2 SQIVND (reference sequence). The CDR3 nucleotides read TGTGCCAGTAGTATTGGCCCGAGGGGCGGCCAAGAGACCCAGTACTTC. Translation gives CASSIGPRGGQETQYF.

In DNA, the CDR3 is TGTGCCAGCAGCTTTTTTTTAGCGGGGGAGCAGTTCTTC. Translation: CASSFFLAGEQFF. This rearrangement joins TRBV5-4 to TRBJ2-1, with 8 bases fitting TRBD2. Germline loops: CDR1 SGHNT, CDR2 YYREEE (reference sequence). This CDR3 has 13 amino acids. Losses at the gene ends were 2 bases for V and 10 bases for J; bases not matched to a gene: 5.

The V call is TRBV19, the J call TRBJ2-2; D ambiguous. In germline, CDR1 is LNHDA, CDR2 SQIVND (reference sequence). V was cut by 7 bases and J by 4 bases, with 19 bases left in between. This CDR3 contains 16 residues. The CDR3 sequence: CASNPGGTMSTGELFF. CDR3 coding DNA: TGTGCCAGTAATCCGGGCGGAACTATGAGCACCGGGGAGCTGTTTTTT.

The chain combines TRBV7-9 with TRBJ2-3; perhaps TRBD2 as D (6 bases). V lost 5 bases and J lost 1, with 10 bases in between. The CDR3 runs to 14 residues. CDR1 is SEHNR, CDR2 FQNEAQ, per germline (reference sequence). The CDR3 DNA sequence: TGTGCCAGCAGCCCGCCGGGGGGCACAGATACGCAGTATTTT. Its translation: CASSPPGGTDTQYF.

The chain carries TRBV6-5 and TRBJ2-5; D may be TRBD1 or TRBD2 (5 bases each). The J call may be in error: the DNA end matches TRBJ2-7 better. CDR3 length: 16 amino acids. CDR1 is MNHEY, CDR2 SVGAGI, per germline. For the CDR3, the DNA is TGTGCCAGCAGTTACGGGGTGCCGGGGCAGGGATACGAGCAGTACTTC. It codes for CASSYGVPGQGYEQYF.

This chain connects TRBV20-1 to TRBJ1-5; no clear D. Germline V gives CDR1 DFQATT, CDR2 SNEGSKA (reference sequence). The CDR3 is 11 residues long. The germline V and J ends were trimmed by 3 bases and 6 bases, with 6 bases remaining between them. The CDR3 sequence is CSARVGQPQHF. In DNA, the CDR3 is TGCAGTGCTAGGGTGGGTCAGCCCCAGCATTTT.

This chain uses TRBV18 with TRBJ2-1; 8 bases are a match to TRBD2. V shed 6 bases, J shed 8 bases, and the junction held 12 bases outside the gene matches. This CDR3 has 15 residues. Germline V CDR1 and CDR2: KGHSH, LQKENI. The CDR3 bases are TGTGCCAGCTCGCGCGGGCGGGGGGCGACGGATGAGCAGTTCTTC. It codes for CASSRGRGATDEQFF.

This sequence joins TRBV6-1 and TRBJ2-5, with D possibly matching TRBD2 (6 bases). With the DNA end fitting TRBJ2-7 better, the J assignment may be wrong. Germline CDR1 MNHNS, CDR2 SASEGT. This CDR3 is 13 amino acids long. The CDR3 region has the DNA TGTGCCAGCAGTCGGACTACCCCCTACGAGCAGTACTTC. This encodes CASSRTTPYEQYF.

This clone was seen once. The chain is built from TRBV18 and TRBJ1-4; possible D gene TRBD1, 5 bases. Per germline, CDR1 KGHSH and CDR2 LQKENI. The CDR3 runs 15 residues. The germline V and J ends were trimmed by 5 bases and 0 bases, with 10 bases remaining between them. CDR3 in amino acids: CASSGTGATNEKLFF. The CDR3 coding sequence is TGTGCCAGCTCAGGGACGGGAGCAACTAATGAAAAACTGTTTTTT.

The chain carries TRBV10-2 and TRBJ2-7, with TRBD1 matching over 11 bases. The germline CDR1 and CDR2 sequences are WSHSY and SAAADI. After removal of 8 bases from V and 0 bases from J, the junction contained 3 bases not matched to a gene. CDR3 length equals 14 residues. Written as DNA, the CDR3 is TGCGCCAGCCTCGGGACAGGGGGCTCCTACGAGCAGTACTTC. Its translation is CASLGTGGSYEQYF.

This chain connects TRBV7-9 to TRBJ2-4, with D possibly called TRBD1 or TRBD2 (5 bases each). V was pared by 5 bases and J by 0 bases, with 11 bases between. CDR1 is SEHNR and CDR2 is FQNEAQ in the germline V gene (reference sequence). The CDR3 covers 15 residues. The CDR3 nucleotides read TGTGCCAGCAGCCTAGAGGGGCTAGCCAAAAACATTCAGTACTTC. Translated: CASSLEGLAKNIQYF.

The V gene is TRBV9, the J gene TRBJ1-4, with TRBD1 as a possible D gene (6 bases). Germline CDR1 reads SGDLS; CDR2 reads YYNGEE. The CDR3 extends over 15 amino acids. Deletions cut 2 bases from V and 3 bases from J, with 11 bases between. In DNA form, the CDR3 reads TGTGCCAGCAGCGTCCAGGGGAATGCTAATGAAAAACTGTTTTTT. Protein sequence: CASSVQGNANEKLFF.

The CDR3 spells CASSFGTGVGLQPQHF. CDR3 coding DNA: TGTGCCAGCAGTTTCGGGACAGGGGTGGGGCTTCAGCCCCAGCATTTT. The V gene is TRBV28, the J gene TRBJ1-5; 10 bases line up with TRBD1. This CDR3 spans 16 amino acids. The ends lost 3 bases at V and 6 bases at J; junction bases unmatched: 8. Germline V gene data show CDR1 as MDHEN and CDR2 as SYDVKM.

DNA of the CDR3: TGTGCCAGCAGCCGGACTAGCGGGGACACCGGGGAGCTGTTTTTT. This sequence encodes CASSRTSGDTGELFF. The V and J genes are TRBV4-2 and TRBJ2-2, with TRBD2 matching 12 bases. The CDR3 has 15 amino acids. In germline, CDR1 is LGHNA, CDR2 YNFKEQ. After removal of 4 bases from V and 3 bases from J, the junction contained 0 bases not matched to a gene.

The V call is TRBV29-1, the J call TRBJ1-2, with D perhaps TRBD1 (6 bases). Trimming removed 2 bases at V and 4 bases at J, with 8 bases between. The CDR3 extends over 12 amino acids. Germline-derived CDR1 and CDR2 are SQVTM and ANQGSEA. CDR3 sequence reads: CSVERDTYGYTF. The CDR3 region has the DNA TGCAGCGTTGAAAGGGACACCTATGGCTACACCTTC. Complete variable domain (other parts from reference TRBV29-1 and TRBJ1-2): SAVISQKPSRDICQRGTSLTIQCQVDSQVTMMFWYRQQPGQSLTLIATANQGSEATYESGFVIDKFPISRPNLTFSTLTVSNMSPEDSSIYLCSVERDTYGYTFGSGTRLTVV.

V and J are TRBV2 and TRBJ2-7; D remains ambiguous. CDR1 is SNHLY, CDR2 FYNNEI, per germline. This CDR3 spans 13 amino acids. Trimming took off 7 bases at V and 0 bases at J, with 10 bases between the two ends. CDR3 in DNA: TGTGCCAGCACCCCGAGGAACTCCTACGAGCAGTACTTC. Translating gives CASTPRNSYEQYF.

This chain joins TRBV5-6 and TRBJ2-2, with unresolved D. The CDR3 sequence is 16 residues long. The germline V gene has CDR1 SGHDT and CDR2 YYEEEE. V lost 4 bases and J 1 base, leaving 14 bases between the germline ends. The CDR3 DNA sequence: TGTGCCAGCAGCAAGCTTGAGGTTCGGAACACCGGGGAGCTGTTTTTT. Protein: CASSKLEVRNTGELFF.

Concerning this clone: Germline is not matched at one junction end, which may reflect a read error. The chain combines TRBV7-6 with TRBJ2-2; D call uncertain. Germline lookup yields CDR1 SGHVS and CDR2 FNYEAQ. This CDR3 has 16 amino acids. The CDR3 sequence is CTSSLFSSSSTGELFF. In nucleotides, the CDR3 is TGTACCAGCAGCTTATTTTCGTCCAGTAGCACCGGGGAGCTGTTTTTT. The full variable domain, in which reference TRBV7-6 and TRBJ2-2 provide the parts outside the CDR3, is GAGVSQSPRYKVTKRGQDVALRCDPISGHVSLYWYRQALGQGPEFLTYFNYEAQQDKSGLPNDRFSAERPEGSISTLTIQRTEQRDSAMYRCTSSLFSSSSTGELFFGEGSRLTVL.

V usage is TRBV18 and J usage is TRBJ1-4, with D possibly TRBD1 on 5 matching bases. The V gene's germline CDR1 is KGHSH and CDR2 LQKENI. The V end lost 3 bases, the J end lost 4 bases, and 9 bases lay between the germline ends. This CDR3 has 14 residues. The CDR3 loop reads CASSPTQGNEKLFF. Here the CDR3 DNA reads TGTGCCAGCTCACCGACCCAGGGTAATGAAAAACTGTTTTTT.

The rearrangement links TRBV27 to TRBJ2-4, with D unresolved. V was cut by 4 bases and J by 0 bases, with 10 bases left in between. In germline, CDR1 is MNHEY, CDR2 SMNVEV (reference sequence). This CDR3 has 15 amino acids. The CDR3 protein is CASSSAELAKNIQYF. The CDR3 DNA is TGTGCCAGCAGTTCGGCAGAATTAGCCAAAAACATTCAGTACTTC.

V gene TRBV2 combines with J gene TRBJ1-6; D uncertain. The germline V and J ends were trimmed by 3 bases and 8 bases, with 11 bases remaining between them. Per germline, CDR1 SNHLY and CDR2 FYNNEI. The CDR3 is 14 residues long. CDR3 in amino acids: CASSDGVSHSPLHF. DNA for the CDR3: TGTGCCAGCAGTGATGGGGTTAGTCATTCACCCCTCCACTTT.

The genes are TRBV5-1 and TRBJ2-1, with 9 bases identical to TRBD2. The trim removed 4 bases at V and 3 bases at J, leaving 11 bases unmatched. CDR1 is SGHRS and CDR2 is YFSETQ in the germline V gene. There are 17 residues in the CDR3. The DNA for the CDR3 is TGCGCCAGCAGCGTACTACCGGGACTAGCCTACTACAATGAGCAGTTCTTC. Residues: CASSVLPGLAYYNEQFF.

This clone occurred once. The V call is TRBV6-5, the J call TRBJ1-2; TRBD1 is a possible D gene (6 bases). The germline gives CDR1 MNHEY, CDR2 SVGAGI. V shed 8 bases and J shed 4 bases, with 17 bases lying between them. This CDR3 contains 14 residues. CDR3 nucleotide sequence: TGTGCCAGCGAGCGCGACAGGCCCCTCTATGGCTACACCTTC. Protein: CASERDRPLYGYTF.

The V call is TRBV7-8, the J call TRBJ1-2, with D unresolved. Germline-derived CDR1 and CDR2 are SGHVS and FQNEAQ. Deletions cut 0 bases from V and 4 bases from J, with 9 bases between. The CDR3 spans 14 residues. CDR3 in amino acids: CASSLAGFSYGYTF. The CDR3 coding sequence is TGTGCCAGCAGCTTAGCGGGATTCTCCTATGGCTACACCTTC.

The gene calls are TRBV7-3 and TRBJ2-1; D not certain. This CDR3 spans 14 amino acids. Germline assignment: CDR1 SGHTA and CDR2 FQGTGA. With 3 bases removed from V and 9 bases from J, the gap between germline ends came to 15 bases. The CDR3 reads CASSFGLRNGEQFF. DNA for the CDR3: TGTGCCAGCAGCTTTGGCCTAAGGAACGGTGAGCAGTTCTTC. Together with reference TRBV7-3 and TRBJ2-1, the CDR3 gives the full variable domain: GAGVSQTPSNKVTEKGKYVELRCDPISGHTALYWYRQSLGQGPEFLIYFQGTGAADDSGLPNDRFFAVRPEGSVSTLKIQRTERGDSAVYLCASSFGLRNGEQFFGPGTRLTVL.